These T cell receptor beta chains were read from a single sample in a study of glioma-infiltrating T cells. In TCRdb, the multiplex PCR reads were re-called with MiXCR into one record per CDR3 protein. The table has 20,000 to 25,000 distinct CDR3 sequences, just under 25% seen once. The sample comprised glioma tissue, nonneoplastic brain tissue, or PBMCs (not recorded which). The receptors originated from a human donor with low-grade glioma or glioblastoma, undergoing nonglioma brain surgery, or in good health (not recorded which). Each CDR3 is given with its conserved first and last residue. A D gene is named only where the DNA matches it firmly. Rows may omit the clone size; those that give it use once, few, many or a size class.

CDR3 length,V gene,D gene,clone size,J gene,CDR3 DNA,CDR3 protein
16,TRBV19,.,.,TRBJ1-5,TGTGCCAGTAGTAGTCGATCAGTTGATAGCAATCAGCCCAAGCATTTT,CASSSRSVDSNQPKHF
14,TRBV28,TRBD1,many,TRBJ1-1,TGTGCCACCAAACAGGGGGCGCAGATCTCTGAAGCTTTCTTT,CATKQGAQISEAFF
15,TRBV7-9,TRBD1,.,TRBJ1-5,TGTGCCAGCAGCTTCGACAGGGGCGGCAATCAGCCCCAGCATTTT,CASSFDRGGNQPQHF
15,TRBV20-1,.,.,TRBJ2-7,TGCAGTGATAGAGATCAGGGCTCAGGGGACTACGAGCAGTACTTC,CSDRDQGSGDYEQYF
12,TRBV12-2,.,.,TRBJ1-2,TGTGCAAGTCGCAGCACTAACTATGGCTACACCTTC,CASRSTNYGYTF
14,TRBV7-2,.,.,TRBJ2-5,TGTGCCAGCAGCTACGCGGACGGACAAGAGACCCAGTACTTC,CASSYADGQETQYF
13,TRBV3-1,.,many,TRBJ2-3,TGTGCCAGCAACCCGACGGGCACAGATACGCAGTATTTT,CASNPTGTDTQYF
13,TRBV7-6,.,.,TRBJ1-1,TGTGCCAGCAGCCCAACCTTGGGGACTGAAGCTTTCTTT,CASSPTLGTEAFF
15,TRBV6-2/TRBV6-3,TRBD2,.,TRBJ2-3,TGTGCCAGCGGAAGACTAGCGGGGGCCACAGATACGCAGTATTTT,CASGRLAGATDTQYF
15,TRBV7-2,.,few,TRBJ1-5,TGTGCCAGCAGCGCTAGACTGGGGACCCTTCAGCCCCAGCATTTT,CASSARLGTLQPQHF
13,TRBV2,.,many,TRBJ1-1,TGTGCCAGCAGCCTGACAGGGAACACTGAAGCTTTCTTT,CASSLTGNTEAFF
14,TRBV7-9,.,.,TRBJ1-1,TGTGCCCGCAGCTTTATACAGGGGAACACTGAAGCTTTCTTT,CARSFIQGNTEAFF
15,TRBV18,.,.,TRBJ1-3,TGTGCCAGCTCACCCCGACAGGACTCTGGAAACACCATATATTTT,CASSPRQDSGNTIYF
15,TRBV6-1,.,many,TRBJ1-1,TGTGCCAGCAGAAATCCAATAACAGGGTTACCTGAAGCTTTCTTT,CASRNPITGLPEAFF
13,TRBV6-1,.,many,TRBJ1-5,TGTGCCAGCTGGACAGATAGCAATCAGCCCCAGCATTTT,CASWTDSNQPQHF
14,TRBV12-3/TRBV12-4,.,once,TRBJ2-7,TGTGCCAGCAGTCTGGGATGGCAGTCTGACGAGCAGTACTTC,CASSLGWQSDEQYF
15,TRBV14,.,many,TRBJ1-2,TGTGCCAGCAGCCAATCAGGCAAGCCGAACTATGGCTACACCTTC,CASSQSGKPNYGYTF
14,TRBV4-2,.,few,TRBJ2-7,TGTGCCAGCAGCCCCGGGACCCTCGGGTACGAGCAGTACTTC,CASSPGTLGYEQYF
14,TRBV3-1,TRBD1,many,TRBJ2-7,TGTGCCAGCAGCCCCGACAGGGGGCGCTTCGAGCAGTACTTC,CASSPDRGRFEQYF
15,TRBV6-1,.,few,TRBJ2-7,TGTGCCAGCGGTCCCCCAGGGCCGGGCACCTACGAGCAGTACTTC,CASGPPGPGTYEQYF
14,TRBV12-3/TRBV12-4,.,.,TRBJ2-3,TGTGCCAGCACCGGGACTCAAGTCGCAGATACGCAGTATTTT,CASTGTQVADTQYF
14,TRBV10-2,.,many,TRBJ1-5,TGCGCCAGCAGTGGGGATATGGGCAATCAGCCCCAGCATTTT,CASSGDMGNQPQHF
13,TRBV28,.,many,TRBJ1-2,TGTGCCAGCAGTTCTACTCCGGGGGGTCGCTACACCTTC,CASSSTPGGRYTF
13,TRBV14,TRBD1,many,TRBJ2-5,TGTGCCAGCAGCCGAAACAGGGGTGAGACCCAGTACTTC,CASSRNRGETQYF
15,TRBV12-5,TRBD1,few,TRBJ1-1,TGTGCTAGTGCCTCAGGGGAGGGGGCGAACACTGAAGCTTTCTTT,CASASGEGANTEAFF
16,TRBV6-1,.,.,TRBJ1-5,TGTGCCAGCAGTCGGACTCGACAGGCTAGCAATCAGCCCCAGCATTTT,CASSRTRQASNQPQHF
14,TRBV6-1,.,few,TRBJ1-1,TGTGCCAGCAGATTACGACAGGCTAACACTGAAGCTTTCTTT,CASRLRQANTEAFF
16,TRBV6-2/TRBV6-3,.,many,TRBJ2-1,TGTGCCAGCAGTTACTCCATAAGTCCGCTAGCCAATGAGCAGTTCTTC,CASSYSISPLANEQFF
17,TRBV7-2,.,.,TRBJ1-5,TGTGCCAGCAGCTTAGTGGGCAGGACCTATAGCAATCAGCCCCAGCATTTT,CASSLVGRTYSNQPQHF
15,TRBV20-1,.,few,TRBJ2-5,TGCAGTGCTATTCTTCCAATAGGGCGACAAGAGACCCAGTACTTC,CSAILPIGRQETQYF
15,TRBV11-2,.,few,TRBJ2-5,TGTGCCAGCAGCTTAGGACAGTACCCCCAAGAGACCCAGTACTTC,CASSLGQYPQETQYF
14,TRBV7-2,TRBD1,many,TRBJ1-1,TGTGCCAGCAGCTTACGACAGGGGAACACTGAAGCTTTCTTT,CASSLRQGNTEAFF
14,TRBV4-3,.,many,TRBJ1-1,TGCGCCAGCAGCCATTCGGTGGGTAGGACTGAAGCTTTCTTT,CASSHSVGRTEAFF
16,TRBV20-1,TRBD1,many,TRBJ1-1,TGCAGTGCTAGAGTATCTTGGGGACAGGGGAACACTGAAGCTTTCTTT,CSARVSWGQGNTEAFF
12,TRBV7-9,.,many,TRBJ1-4,TGTGCCGGAAGGACATGGAGGGAAAAACTGTTTTTT,CAGRTWREKLFF
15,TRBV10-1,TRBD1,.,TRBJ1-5,TGTGCCGGCAGTGGGACAGGGACTAGCAATCAGCCCCAGCACTTT,CAGSGTGTSNQPQHF
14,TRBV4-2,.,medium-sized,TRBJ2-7,TGTGCCAGCAGCCAAGAATCCAGGAACTACGAGCAGTACTTC,CASSQESRNYEQYF
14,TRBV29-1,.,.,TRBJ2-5,TGCAGCGTTAATGGGGGCGTTGGAGAAGAGACCCAGTACTTC,CSVNGGVGEETQYF
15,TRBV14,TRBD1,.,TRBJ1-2,TGTGCCAGCAGCACAGACTCGGGACAGGCACGTGGCTACACCTTC,CASSTDSGQARGYTF
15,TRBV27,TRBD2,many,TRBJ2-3,TGTGCCAGCAGTTCGGTAGCGGGGGGGGCAGATACGCAGTATTTT,CASSSVAGGADTQYF
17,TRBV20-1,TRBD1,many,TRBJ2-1,TGCAGTGCTCATTACGTGGGCCGGGACAGGGGTCGGTATGAGCAGTTCTTC,CSAHYVGRDRGRYEQFF
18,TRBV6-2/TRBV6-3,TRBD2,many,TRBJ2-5,TGTGCCAGCAGTTACTTCATGGCGAGCGGGGGAAACCAAGAGACCCAGTACTTC,CASSYFMASGGNQETQYF
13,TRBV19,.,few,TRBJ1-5,TGTGCCAGTAGGGAGGCGGGGAATCAGCCCCAGCATTTT,CASREAGNQPQHF
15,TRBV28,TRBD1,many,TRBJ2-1,TGTGCCAGCAGTAAATACAGGGGGCGCCTCAATGAGCAGTTCTTC,CASSKYRGRLNEQFF
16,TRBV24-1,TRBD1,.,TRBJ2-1,TGTGCCACCAGTGACCGCACCGGGACAGGGGCCAATGAGCAGTTCTTC,CATSDRTGTGANEQFF
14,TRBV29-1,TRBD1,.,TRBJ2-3,TGCAGCGTTAGACAGGGGACTAGCACAGATACGCAGTATTTT,CSVRQGTSTDTQYF
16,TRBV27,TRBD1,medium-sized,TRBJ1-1,TGTGCCAGCAGCAATATCCTGACAGGGACATCCACTGAAGCTTTCTTT,CASSNILTGTSTEAFF
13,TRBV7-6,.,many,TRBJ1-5,TGTGCCAGCAGCTCACATCAGGGACAGCCCCAGCATTTT,CASSSHQGQPQHF
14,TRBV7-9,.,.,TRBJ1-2,TGTGCCAGCAGCTGGAGACAGCCCCTCTATGGCTACACCTTC,CASSWRQPLYGYTF
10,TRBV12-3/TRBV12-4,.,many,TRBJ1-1,TGTGCCAGCACCAAGACTGAAGCTTTCTTT,CASTKTEAFF
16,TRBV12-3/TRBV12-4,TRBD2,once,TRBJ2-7,TGTGCCAGCACCTCGGGGGTGGCGGGGGGGCCTTACGAGCAGTACTTC,CASTSGVAGGPYEQYF
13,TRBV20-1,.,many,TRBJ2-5,TGCATCCCCGTAGTAGGCGGACAAGAGACCCAGTACTTC,CIPVVGGQETQYF
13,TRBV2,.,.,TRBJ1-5,TGTGCCAGCAGTGAAGGGCCGGTCCAGCCCCAGCATTTT,CASSEGPVQPQHF
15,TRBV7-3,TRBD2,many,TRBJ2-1,TGTGCCAGCAGCGCAACTAGCGCATCCTACAATGAGCAGTTCTTC,CASSATSASYNEQFF